One sample yielded the 18 T cell receptor beta chains listed below, sequenced in a study of T cell changes during pregnancy in multiple sclerosis. The data were produced by immunoSEQ multiplex PCR, yet TCRdb's version contains in-frame clones alone and is incomplete. In the table there are about 44,000 clones, roughly 90% of which are singletons. The material was CD4+ T cells from peripheral blood mononuclear cells, obtained in the first trimester of pregnancy. The receptors originated from a female donor with multiple sclerosis, enrolled in a pregnancy study.

The genes are TRBV7-9 and TRBJ2-2; 7 positions match TRBD2. The CDR3 totals 16 residues. Germline loops: CDR1 SEHNR, CDR2 FQNEAQ (reference sequence). With 5 bases clipped from V and 6 bases from J, the junction kept 12 bases outside the gene matches. CDR3 in DNA: TGTGCCAGCAGCGCCCGACGGGGGGAAGGGGCCGGGGAGCTGTTTTTT. It yields the protein CASSARRGEGAGELFF.

The chain is built from TRBV28 and TRBJ2-5, with a possible D match to TRBD2 (6 bases). The CDR3 length is 14 residues. Per the germline V gene, CDR1 is MDHEN and CDR2 is SYDVKM. V was shortened by 6 bases and J by 5 bases, with 16 bases between the two germline ends. CDR3 bases: TGTGCCAGCAGGCCTCAGGGAGGCACGGAGACCCAGTACTTC. Protein sequence: CASRPQGGTETQYF. The complete variable domain, with remaining parts taken from reference TRBV28 and TRBJ2-5, reads DVKVTQSSRYLVKRTGEKVFLECVQDMDHENMFWYRQDPGLGLRLIYFSYDVKMKEKGDIPEGYSVSREKKERFSLILESASTNQTSMYLCASRPQGGTETQYFGPGTRLLVL.

This clone was counted between two and nine times. The chain joins TRBV5-4 to TRBJ1-4; unclear D gene. Germline V gene lookup returns CDR1 SGHNT and CDR2 YYREEE (reference sequence). The length of the CDR3 is 13 residues. The V gene lost 5 bases and the J gene lost 1 base, with 6 bases spanning the gap. Here the CDR3 DNA reads TGTGCCAGCAGTCCCGGAACTAATGAAAAACTGTTTTTT. Its translation is CASSPGTNEKLFF.

The chain combines TRBV4-2 with TRBJ2-7; D gene uncertain. Trimming removed 1 base at V and 0 bases at J, with 7 bases between. The CDR3 length is 14 residues. CDR1 LGHNA and CDR2 YNFKEQ come from the germline V gene. CDR3 nucleotides: TGTGCCAGCAGCCAAGGTACCAGCTCCTACGAGCAGTACTTC. Translating it yields CASSQGTSSYEQYF.

The chain links TRBV5-1 to TRBJ1-6; 7 bases are shared with TRBD1. This CDR3 has 15 amino acids. Germline V CDR1 and CDR2: SGHRS, YFSETQ. V shed 6 bases, J shed 6 bases, and the junction held 9 bases outside the gene matches. The CDR3 here is CASKQGGLGNSPLHF. The CDR3 bases are TGCGCCAGCAAACAAGGGGGCTTGGGTAATTCACCCCTCCACTTT.

This clone was observed a single time. This sequence joins TRBV7-9 and TRBJ2-1; D might be TRBD2 (6 bases). V dropped 5 bases and J dropped 4 bases, with 12 bases sitting between them. CDR1 and CDR2 from the germline V gene are SEHNR and FQNEAQ (reference sequence). The CDR3 contains 14 residues. The CDR3 loop reads CASSPAGTYNEQFF. In nucleotides, the CDR3 is TGTGCCAGCAGCCCCGCCGGGACTTACAATGAGCAGTTCTTC.

The chain carries TRBV15 and TRBJ2-2; D is uncertain. The V end was cut by 1 base, the J end by 7 bases, with 7 bases between. The CDR3 is 13 amino acids. Germline CDR1 reads LNHNV; CDR2 reads YYDKDF (reference sequence). CDR3 amino acids: CATSRGVDGELFF. CDR3 sequence (DNA): TGTGCCACCAGCAGAGGAGTCGACGGGGAGCTGTTTTTT. The full variable domain, completed using reference TRBV15 and TRBJ2-2, is DAMVIQNPRYQVTQFGKPVTLSCSQTLNHNVMYWYQQKSSQAPKLLFHYYDKDFNNEADTPDNFQSRRPNTSFCFLDIRSPGLGDTAMYLCATSRGVDGELFFGEGSRLTVL.

V gene TRBV7-2 combines with J gene TRBJ2-7, with 7 bases identical to TRBD1. Germline CDR1 SGHTA, CDR2 FQGNSA. The CDR3 contains 17 residues. Germline trimming cut 3 bases from V and 6 bases from J; bases unmatched to any gene: 17. The CDR3 here is CASSFRALGDRVFEQYF. The CDR3 DNA reads as TGTGCCAGCAGCTTTAGGGCCCTGGGAGACAGGGTTTTCGAGCAGTACTTC.

This clone was observed once. The genes are TRBV7-6 and TRBJ2-2; the D gene is possibly TRBD2 (5 bases). The germline V and J ends were trimmed by 4 bases and 5 bases, with 11 bases remaining between them. Germline V CDR1 and CDR2: SGHVS, FNYEAQ. This CDR3 has 14 amino acids. CDR3 nucleotide sequence: TGTGCCAGCAGCTCCCTACTAGGGACCGGGGAGCTGTTTTTT. Translating it yields CASSSLLGTGELFF.

Regarding this clone: A read error may produce the germline difference seen at one junction end. This sequence joins TRBV30 and TRBJ1-3; 8 bases align to TRBD1. Germline-derived CDR1 and CDR2 are GTSNPN and SVGIG (reference sequence). The CDR3 is made up of 15 amino acids. The CDR3 DNA reads TGTGCCTGGAGTGGTTCCGGACAGGGTGGACACACCATATATTTT. It yields the protein CAWSGSGQGGHTIYF. The whole variable domain, remainder taken from reference TRBV30 and TRBJ1-3, is SQTIHQWPATLVQPVGSPLSLECTVEGTSNPNLYWYRQAAGRGLQLLFYSVGIGQISSEVPQNLSASRPQDRQFILSSKKLLLSDSGFYLCAWSGSGQGGHTIYFGEGSWLTVV.

This chain joins TRBV7-2 and TRBJ1-5, with TRBD1 identical over 7 bases. Trimming at V came to 3 bases and at J to 5 bases, leaving 7 bases not matched to a gene. The CDR3 extends over 15 amino acids. Germline V gene lookup returns CDR1 SGHTA and CDR2 FQGNSA. For the CDR3, the DNA is TGTGCCAGCAGCTTCCGGGACAGTTACCATCAGCCCCAGCATTTT. It codes for CASSFRDSYHQPQHF. The full variable domain, in which reference TRBV7-2 and TRBJ1-5 provide the parts outside the CDR3, is GAGVSQSPSNKVTEKGKDVELRCDPISGHTALYWYRQSLGQGLEFLIYFQGNSAPDKSGLPSDRFSAERTGGSVSTLTIQRTQQEDSAVYLCASSFRDSYHQPQHFGDGTRLSIL.

V is TRBV5-8 and J is TRBJ1-1, with D possibly being TRBD1 (6 bases). Germline CDR1 and CDR2: SGHTS and YDEGEE. This CDR3 spans 16 amino acids. V dropped 4 bases and J dropped 10 bases, with 26 bases sitting between them. The CDR3, as DNA: TGTGCCAGCAGCCCCGATAGACAGGCCGGCCATGGTAGAGCTTTCTTT. This encodes CASSPDRQAGHGRAFF.

This clone appeared a single time. V and J are TRBV27 and TRBJ2-1, with 8 bases aligning to TRBD2. The germline V gene has CDR1 MNHEY and CDR2 SMNVEV (reference sequence). With 6 bases clipped from V and 2 bases from J, the junction kept 9 bases outside the gene matches. The CDR3 spans 16 residues. CDR3 in amino acids: CASSLWSGRTYNEQFF. CDR3 sequence (DNA): TGTGCCAGCAGCCTCTGGAGCGGGAGAACCTACAATGAGCAGTTCTTC.

The rearrangement uses TRBV5-1 and TRBJ2-3, with 7 bases that match TRBD1. This CDR3 is 16 amino acids long. V shed 0 bases and J 0 bases; nucleotides not matched to a gene: 4. Germline V gene lookup returns CDR1 SGHRS and CDR2 YFSETQ. CDR3 bases: TGCGCCAGCAGCTTGGGACAGGGAACTAGCACAGATACGCAGTATTTT. Translation gives CASSLGQGTSTDTQYF.

This clone appeared a single time. The gene calls are TRBV5-4 and TRBJ1-4, with D maybe TRBD1 (5 bases). The germline CDR1 and CDR2 sequences are SGHNT and YYREEE (reference sequence). V was cut by 0 bases and J by 7 bases, with 13 bases left in between. The length of the CDR3 is 15 residues. The CDR3 spells CASSLGTTGGEKLFF. CDR3 sequence (DNA): TGTGCCAGCAGCTTGGGGACCACCGGGGGTGAAAAACTGTTTTTT.

This rearrangement joins TRBV7-2 to TRBJ1-5; TRBD1 agrees at 7 bases. CDR3 length: 15 residues. V was clipped by 4 bases and J by 4 bases; unmatched bases: 7. CDR1 is SGHTA, CDR2 FQGNSA, per germline. The CDR3 loop reads CASSSTGTANQPQHF. CDR3 in DNA: TGTGCCAGCAGCTCAACCGGGACAGCTAATCAGCCCCAGCATTTT.

The CDR3 nucleotides are TGCAGCGCCGGGGACAGGGGATGGAATGGCTACACCTTC. Translated, it gives CSAGDRGWNGYTF. The rearrangement joins TRBV29-1 to TRBJ1-2; 10 nucleotides line up with TRBD1. Germline V gene data show CDR1 as SQVTM and CDR2 as ANQGSEA. The J segment lost 6 bases and the V segment lost 7 bases, leaving 8 bases of the junction unmatched. The CDR3 is 13 amino acids.

This clone was seen only once. The V call is TRBV6-1, the J call TRBJ2-5; TRBD2 matches at 10 bases. CDR1 and CDR2 (germline): MNHNS, SASEGT. The CDR3 has 14 amino acids. With 8 bases clipped from V and 3 bases from J, the junction kept 6 bases outside the gene matches. The CDR3 DNA reads TGTGCCAGCGGTTTCGGACTAGCGGAAGAGACCCAGTACTTC. Translation: CASGFGLAEETQYF.